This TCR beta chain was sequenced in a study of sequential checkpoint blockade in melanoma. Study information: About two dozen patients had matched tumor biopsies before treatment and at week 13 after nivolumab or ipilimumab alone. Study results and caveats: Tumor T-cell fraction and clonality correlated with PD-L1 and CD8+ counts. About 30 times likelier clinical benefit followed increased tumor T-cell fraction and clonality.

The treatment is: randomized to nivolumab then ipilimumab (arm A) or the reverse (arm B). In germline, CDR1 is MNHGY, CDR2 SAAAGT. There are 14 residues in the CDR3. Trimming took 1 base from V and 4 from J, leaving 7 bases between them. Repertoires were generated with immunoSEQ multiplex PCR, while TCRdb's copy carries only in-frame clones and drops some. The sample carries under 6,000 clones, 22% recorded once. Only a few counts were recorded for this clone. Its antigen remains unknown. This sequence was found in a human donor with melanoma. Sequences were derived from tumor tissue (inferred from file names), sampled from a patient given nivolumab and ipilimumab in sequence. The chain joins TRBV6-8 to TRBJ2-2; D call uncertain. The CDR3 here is CASSYLSFTGELFF. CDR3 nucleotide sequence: TGTGCCAGCAGTTACTTAAGTTTCACCGGGGAGCTGTTTTTT.